This T cell receptor beta chain was captured by sequencing in a study of T cell changes during pregnancy in multiple sclerosis. The germline V gene has CDR1 LGHNA and CDR2 YNFKEQ. The CDR3 covers 19 residues. The trim removed 1 base at V and 0 bases at J, leaving 6 bases unmatched. This clone came up once. Assay: immunoSEQ multiplex PCR; the TCRdb copy retains only in-frame clones and omits some. The profile shows around 68,000 clones, roughly 91% of them singletons. This clonotype was obtained from a female donor in good health, enrolled as a control in a pregnancy study. The sequencing here drew on peripheral blood, taken in the third trimester of pregnancy. The chain carries TRBV4-2 and TRBJ2-6, with 10 bases matching TRBD2. The CDR3 DNA is TGTGCCAGCAGCCAAGTGAGTAGCGGGGGGCTCTCTGGGGCCAACGTCCTGACTTTC. Amino acids: CASSQVSSGGLSGANVLTF.